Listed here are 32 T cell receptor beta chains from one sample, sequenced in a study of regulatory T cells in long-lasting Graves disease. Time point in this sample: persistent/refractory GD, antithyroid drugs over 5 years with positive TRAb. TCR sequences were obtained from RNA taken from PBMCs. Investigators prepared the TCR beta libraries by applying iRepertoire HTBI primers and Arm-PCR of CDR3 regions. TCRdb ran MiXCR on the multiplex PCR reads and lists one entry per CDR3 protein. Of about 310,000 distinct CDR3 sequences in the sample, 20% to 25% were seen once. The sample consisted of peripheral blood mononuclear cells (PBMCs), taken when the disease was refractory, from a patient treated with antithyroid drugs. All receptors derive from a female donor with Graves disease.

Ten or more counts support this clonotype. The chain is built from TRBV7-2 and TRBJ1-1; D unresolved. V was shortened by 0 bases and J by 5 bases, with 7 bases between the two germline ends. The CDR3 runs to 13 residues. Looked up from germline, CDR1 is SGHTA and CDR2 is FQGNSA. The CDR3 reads CASSLAFNTEAFF. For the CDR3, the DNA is TGTGCCAGCAGCTTAGCGTTTAATACTGAAGCTTTCTTT.

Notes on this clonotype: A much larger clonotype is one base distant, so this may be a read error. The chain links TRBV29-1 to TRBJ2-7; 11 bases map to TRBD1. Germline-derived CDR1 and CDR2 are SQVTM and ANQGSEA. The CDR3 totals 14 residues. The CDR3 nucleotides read TGCAGCGTTGAGACGGGACAGGGGGTTTACGAGCGGTACTTC. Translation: CSVETGQGVYERYF.

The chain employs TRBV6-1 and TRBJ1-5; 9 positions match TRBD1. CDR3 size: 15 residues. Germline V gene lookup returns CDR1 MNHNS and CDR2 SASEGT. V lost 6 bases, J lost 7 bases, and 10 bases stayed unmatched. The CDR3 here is CASSQGQGASQPQHF. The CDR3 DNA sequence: TGTGCCAGCAGCCAGGGACAGGGTGCCAGCCAGCCCCAGCATTTT.

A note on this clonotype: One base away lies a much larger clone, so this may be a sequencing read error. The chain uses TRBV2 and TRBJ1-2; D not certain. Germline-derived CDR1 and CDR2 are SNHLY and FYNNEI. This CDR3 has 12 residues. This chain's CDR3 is CVSRPENYGYTF. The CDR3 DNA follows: TGTGTCAGCCGCCCGGAGAACTATGGCTACACCTTC.

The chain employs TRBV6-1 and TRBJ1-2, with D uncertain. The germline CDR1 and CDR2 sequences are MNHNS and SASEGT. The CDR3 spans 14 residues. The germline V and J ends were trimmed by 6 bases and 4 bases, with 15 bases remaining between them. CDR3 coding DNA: TGTGCCAGCAGCGGCCGACCGAGGAGCTATGGCTACACCTTC. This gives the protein CASSGRPRSYGYTF.

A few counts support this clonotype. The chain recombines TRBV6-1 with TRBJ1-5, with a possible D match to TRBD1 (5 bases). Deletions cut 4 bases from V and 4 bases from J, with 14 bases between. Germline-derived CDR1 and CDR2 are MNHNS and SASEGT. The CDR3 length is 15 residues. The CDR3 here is CASSGSGGSNQPQHF. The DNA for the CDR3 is TGTGCCAGCAGTGGTTCTGGGGGGTCTAATCAGCCCCAGCATTTT.

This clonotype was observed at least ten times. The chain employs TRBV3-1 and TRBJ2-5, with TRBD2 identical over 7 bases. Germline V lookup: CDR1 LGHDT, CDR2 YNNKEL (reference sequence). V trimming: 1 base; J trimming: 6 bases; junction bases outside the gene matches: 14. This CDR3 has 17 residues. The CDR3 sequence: CASSQVVEAGYLKTQYF. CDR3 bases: TGTGCCAGCAGCCAAGTCGTGGAAGCGGGATACCTGAAGACCCAGTACTTC.

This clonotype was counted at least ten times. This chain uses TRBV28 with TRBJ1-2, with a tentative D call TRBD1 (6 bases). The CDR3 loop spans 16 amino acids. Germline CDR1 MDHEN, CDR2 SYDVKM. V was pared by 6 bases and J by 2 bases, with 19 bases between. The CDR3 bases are TGTGCCAGCAGGTTCTCAGGGGCGCGCCGAAACTATGGCTACACCTTC. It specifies CASRFSGARRNYGYTF.

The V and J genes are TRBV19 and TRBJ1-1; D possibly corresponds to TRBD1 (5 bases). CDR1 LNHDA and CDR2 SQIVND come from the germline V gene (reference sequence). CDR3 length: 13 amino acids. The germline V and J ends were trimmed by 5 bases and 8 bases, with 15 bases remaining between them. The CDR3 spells CASSATRAGEAFF. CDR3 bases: TGTGCCAGTAGTGCGACGCGCGCAGGGGAAGCTTTCTTT.

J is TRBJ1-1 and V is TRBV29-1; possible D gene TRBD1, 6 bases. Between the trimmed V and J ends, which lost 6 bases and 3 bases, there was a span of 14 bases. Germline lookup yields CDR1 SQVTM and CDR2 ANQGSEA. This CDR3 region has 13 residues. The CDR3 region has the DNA TGCAGCGTCGGGTGGGGGCCTTACACTGAAGCTTTCTTT. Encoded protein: CSVGWGPYTEAFF.

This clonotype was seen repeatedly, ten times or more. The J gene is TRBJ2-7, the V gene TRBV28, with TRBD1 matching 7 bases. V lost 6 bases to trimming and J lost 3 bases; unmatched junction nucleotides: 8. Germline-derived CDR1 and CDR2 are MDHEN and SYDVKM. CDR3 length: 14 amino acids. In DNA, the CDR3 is TGTGCCAGCAGCCCTTTGGACAGGAACTACGAGCAGTACTTC. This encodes CASSPLDRNYEQYF.

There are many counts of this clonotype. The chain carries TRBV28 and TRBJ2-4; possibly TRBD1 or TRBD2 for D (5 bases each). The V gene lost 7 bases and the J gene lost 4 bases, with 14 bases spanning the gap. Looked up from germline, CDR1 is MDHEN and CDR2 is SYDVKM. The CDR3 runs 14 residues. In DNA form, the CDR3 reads TGTGCCAGCAACGAAGTTGGGGGTAAAAACATTCAGTACTTC. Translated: CASNEVGGKNIQYF.

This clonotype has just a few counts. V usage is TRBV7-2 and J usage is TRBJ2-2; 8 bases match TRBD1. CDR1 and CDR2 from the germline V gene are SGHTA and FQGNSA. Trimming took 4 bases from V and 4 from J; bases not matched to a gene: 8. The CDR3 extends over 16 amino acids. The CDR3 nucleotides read TGTGCCAGCAGCTCCCGGGACAGGTCGGGCACCGGGGAGCTGTTTTTT. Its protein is CASSSRDRSGTGELFF. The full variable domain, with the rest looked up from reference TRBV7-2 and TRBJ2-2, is GAGVSQSPSNKVTEKGKDVELRCDPISGHTALYWYRQSLGQGLEFLIYFQGNSAPDKSGLPSDRFSAERTGGSVSTLTIQRTQQEDSAVYLCASSSRDRSGTGELFFGEGSRLTVL.

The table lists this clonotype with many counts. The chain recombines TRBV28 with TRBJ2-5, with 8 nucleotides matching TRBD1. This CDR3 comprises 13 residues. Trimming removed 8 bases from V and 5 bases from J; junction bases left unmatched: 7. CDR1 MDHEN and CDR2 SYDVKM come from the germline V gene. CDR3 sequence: CASRGQALETQYF. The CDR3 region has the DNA TGTGCCAGCCGGGGACAGGCCCTGGAGACCCAGTACTTC.

The CDR3 sequence is CAWSRVGSRNTEAFF. CDR3 in DNA: TGTGCCTGGAGCAGGGTCGGTAGTAGGAACACTGAAGCTTTCTTT. The chain has TRBV30 and TRBJ1-1; tentative D call: TRBD1 (5 bases). Trimming pared 3 bases from V and 1 base from J, leaving 15 bases between. The CDR3 has 15 amino acids. Per the germline V gene, CDR1 is GTSNPN and CDR2 is SVGIG (reference sequence).

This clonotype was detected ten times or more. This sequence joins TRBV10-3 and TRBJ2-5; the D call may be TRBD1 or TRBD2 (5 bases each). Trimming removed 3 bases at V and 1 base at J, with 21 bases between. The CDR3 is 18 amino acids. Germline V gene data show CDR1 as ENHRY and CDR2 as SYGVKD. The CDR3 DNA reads TGTGCCATCAGTGACCCACTTAGGGGACGGCGGGCCCAAGAGACCCAGTACTTC. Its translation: CAISDPLRGRRAQETQYF.

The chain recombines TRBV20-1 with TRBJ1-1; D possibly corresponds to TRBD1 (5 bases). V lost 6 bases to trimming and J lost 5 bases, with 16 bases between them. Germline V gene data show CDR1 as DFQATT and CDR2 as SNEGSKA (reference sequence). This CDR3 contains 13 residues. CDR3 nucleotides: TGCAGTGCGCTACAGGCCCTTCGTACTGAAGCTTTCTTT. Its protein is CSALQALRTEAFF.

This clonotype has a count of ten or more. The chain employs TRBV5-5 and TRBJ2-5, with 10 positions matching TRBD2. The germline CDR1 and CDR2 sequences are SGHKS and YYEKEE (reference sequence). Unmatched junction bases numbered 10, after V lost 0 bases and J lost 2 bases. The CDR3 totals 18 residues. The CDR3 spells CASSLAAGGYSGQETQYF. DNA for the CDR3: TGTGCCAGCAGCTTGGCAGCGGGAGGGTACTCCGGGCAAGAGACCCAGTACTTC.

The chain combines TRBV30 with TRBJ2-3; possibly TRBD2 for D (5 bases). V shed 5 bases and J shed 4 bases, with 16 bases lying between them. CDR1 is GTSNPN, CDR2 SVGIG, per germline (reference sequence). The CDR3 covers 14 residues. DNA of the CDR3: TGTGCCTGGGCCGGAGGAATTGGACCAGATACGCAGTATTTT. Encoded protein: CAWAGGIGPDTQYF. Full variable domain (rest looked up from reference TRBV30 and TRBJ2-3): SQTIHQWPATLVQPVGSPLSLECTVEGTSNPNLYWYRQAAGRGLQLLFYSVGIGQISSEVPQNLSASRPQDRQFILSSKKLLLSDSGFYLCAWAGGIGPDTQYFGPGTRLTVL.

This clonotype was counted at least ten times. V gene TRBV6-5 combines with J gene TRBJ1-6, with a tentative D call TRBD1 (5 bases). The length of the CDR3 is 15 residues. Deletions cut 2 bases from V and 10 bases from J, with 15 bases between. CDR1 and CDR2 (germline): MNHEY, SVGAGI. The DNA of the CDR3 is TGTGCCAGCAGTTACCGGGACTCCGAAAGGTCACCCCTCCACTTT. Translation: CASSYRDSERSPLHF.

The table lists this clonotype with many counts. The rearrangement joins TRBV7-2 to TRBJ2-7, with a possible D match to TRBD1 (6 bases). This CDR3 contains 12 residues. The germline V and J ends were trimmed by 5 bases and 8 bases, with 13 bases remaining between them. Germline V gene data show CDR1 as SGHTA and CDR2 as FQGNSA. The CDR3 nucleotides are TGTGCCAGCAGCACACTAGGACAGAAGCAGTACTTC. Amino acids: CASSTLGQKQYF.

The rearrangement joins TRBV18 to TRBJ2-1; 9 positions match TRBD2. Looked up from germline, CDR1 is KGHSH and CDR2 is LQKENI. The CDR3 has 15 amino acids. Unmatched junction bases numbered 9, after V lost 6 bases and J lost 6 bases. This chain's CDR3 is CASSSGRGSGNEQFF. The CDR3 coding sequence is TGTGCCAGCTCTAGCGGGAGAGGGTCAGGCAATGAGCAGTTCTTC.

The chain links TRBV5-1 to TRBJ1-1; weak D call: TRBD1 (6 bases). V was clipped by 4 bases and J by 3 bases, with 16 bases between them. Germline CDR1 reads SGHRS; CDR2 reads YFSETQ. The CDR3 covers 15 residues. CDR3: CASSLNPTGYTEAFF. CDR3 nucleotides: TGCGCCAGCAGCCTAAACCCGACAGGTTACACTGAAGCTTTCTTT. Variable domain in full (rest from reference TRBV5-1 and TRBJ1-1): KAGVTQTPRYLIKTRGQQVTLSCSPISGHRSVSWYQQTPGQGLQFLFEYFSETQRNKGNFPGRFSGRQFSNSRSEMNVSTLELGDSALYLCASSLNPTGYTEAFFGQGTRLTVV.

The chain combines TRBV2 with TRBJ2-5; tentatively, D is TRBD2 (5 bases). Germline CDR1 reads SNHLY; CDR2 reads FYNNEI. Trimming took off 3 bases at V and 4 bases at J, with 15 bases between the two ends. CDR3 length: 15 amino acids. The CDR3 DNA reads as TGTGCCAGCAGTGATTATGTACTAGTGGGAGAGACCCAGTACTTC. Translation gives CASSDYVLVGETQYF.

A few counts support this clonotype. CDR3 amino acids: CASSETGAPETQYF. For the CDR3, the DNA is TGTGCCAGCAGCGAGACAGGGGCCCCAGAGACCCAGTACTTC. The chain employs TRBV9 and TRBJ2-5, with 8 bases identical to TRBD1. The CDR3 is 14 amino acids. Germline V gene sequence: CDR1 SGDLS, CDR2 YYNGEE. Losses at the gene ends were 3 bases for V and 4 bases for J; bases not matched to a gene: 5. Based on the CDR3 plus reference TRBV9 and TRBJ2-5, the full variable domain is DSGVTQTPKHLITATGQRVTLRCSPRSGDLSVYWYQQSLDQGLQFLIQYYNGEERAKGNILERFSAQQFPDLHSELNLSSLELGDSALYFCASSETGAPETQYFGPGTRLLVL.

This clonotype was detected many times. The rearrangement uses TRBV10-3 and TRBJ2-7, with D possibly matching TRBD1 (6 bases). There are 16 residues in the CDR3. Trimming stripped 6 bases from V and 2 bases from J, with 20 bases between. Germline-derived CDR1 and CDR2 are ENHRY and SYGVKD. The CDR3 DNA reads TGTGCCATCAGGGAGACTACAGGGACGACGCCCTACGAGCAGTACTTC. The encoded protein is CAIRETTGTTPYEQYF.

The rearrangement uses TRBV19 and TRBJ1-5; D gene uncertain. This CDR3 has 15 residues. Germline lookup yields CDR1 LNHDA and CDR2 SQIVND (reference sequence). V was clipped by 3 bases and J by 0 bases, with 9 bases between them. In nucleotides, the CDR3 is TGTGCCAGTAGTATGGAAGAAGATAGCAATCAGCCCCAGCATTTT. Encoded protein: CASSMEEDSNQPQHF.

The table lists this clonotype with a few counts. CDR3 in amino acids: CAWSGNEGQQFF. CDR3 bases: TGTGCCTGGAGTGGAAACGAGGGGCAGCAGTTCTTC. The chain joins TRBV30 to TRBJ2-1, with D possibly called TRBD1 or TRBD2 (5 bases each). This CDR3 region has 12 residues. V gave up 1 base and J gave up 11 bases, with 12 bases separating them. Germline V gene lookup returns CDR1 GTSNPN and CDR2 SVGIG (reference sequence).

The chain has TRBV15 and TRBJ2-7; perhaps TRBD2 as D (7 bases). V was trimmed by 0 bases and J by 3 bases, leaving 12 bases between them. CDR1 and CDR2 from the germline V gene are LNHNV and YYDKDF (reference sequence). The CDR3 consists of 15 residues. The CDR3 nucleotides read TGTGCCACCAGCAGAGATCCGGGGGGCCACTACGAGCAGTACTTC. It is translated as CATSRDPGGHYEQYF.

CDR3 loop: CSARPPTGGYSYEQYF. The CDR3 region has the DNA TGCAGTGCTAGACCTCCTACGGGCGGATACTCCTACGAGCAGTACTTC. The V call is TRBV20-1, the J call TRBJ2-7; no clear D. The V and J ends lost 2 bases and 0 bases respectively, with 17 bases between them. In germline, CDR1 is DFQATT, CDR2 SNEGSKA (reference sequence). This CDR3 has 16 amino acids.

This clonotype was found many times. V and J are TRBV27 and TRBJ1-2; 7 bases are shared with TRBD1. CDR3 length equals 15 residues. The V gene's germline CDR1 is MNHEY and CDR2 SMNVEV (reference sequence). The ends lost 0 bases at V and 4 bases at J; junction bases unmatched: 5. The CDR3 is CASSLSIWDSYGYTF. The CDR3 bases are TGTGCCAGCAGTTTATCGATTTGGGACAGCTATGGCTACACCTTC.

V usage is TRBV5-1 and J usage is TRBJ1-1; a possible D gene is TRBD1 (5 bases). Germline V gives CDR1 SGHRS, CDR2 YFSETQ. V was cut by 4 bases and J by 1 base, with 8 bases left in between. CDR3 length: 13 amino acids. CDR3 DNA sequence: TGCGCCAGCAGCACGGGACGGAACACTGAAGCTTTCTTT. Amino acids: CASSTGRNTEAFF.